The entry below gives a single T cell receptor beta chain sequence along with its context. The table lists this clone with a few counts. No cognate antigen has been identified for it. Per-base quality was not reported, and no clone a single base away is much larger than it. This specimen includes other DNA sequences encoding the same CDR3. Genomic DNA was extracted from sorted cells for sequencing of the TCRbeta CDR3 region. TCRbeta CDR3 regions were sequenced using the immunoSEQ Assay. TCRdb re-hosts the immuneACCESS table, in-frame sequences only. Its copies lack some clones; in the studies checked, an unresolved V gene accounts for under half of them, and the cause for the rest is not known. Within this sample are 25,000 to 40,000 clones, with roughly 80% of them counted one time only. Jointly, the top ten make up approximately 12% of the sample. This specimen belongs to a study of OX40 agonist ivuxolimab in advanced cancers. Regarding the complete study: The costimulatory receptor OX40 (CD134) was targeted by ivuxolimab, a fully human IgG2 agonistic monoclonal antibody. Intravenous ivuxolimab was administered to patients every 2 weeks at six dose levels: 0.01, 0.1, 0.3, 1.5, 3 and 10 mg/kg. Of the roughly 54 dose-escalation patients, hepatocellular carcinoma was present in around 20, melanoma in roughly 15, renal cell carcinoma in 9 and head and neck cancer in 9. A male proportion of 82.7% and a mean age of roughly 55 years, ranging from 23 to 79, were recorded for the dose-escalation cohort. Patients were allowed to have had prior anti-PD-1, anti-PD-L1 or anti-CTLA-4 therapy, and 30% to 50% of the dose-escalation patients had previously received checkpoint inhibitors. Three dose-escalation patients achieved partial responses, one with hepatocellular carcinoma and two with cutaneous melanoma. The point of sequencing TCRbeta in the periphery was to test whether ivuxolimab changed TCR sequence diversity and drove clonal T-cell expansion. The paper describes the monotherapy dose-escalation part (N ≈ 50 patients) of the phase I trial of ivuxolimab.

CDR1 and CDR2, looked up from the germline V gene, are SQVTM and ANQGSEA. After removal of 6 bases from V and 5 bases from J, the junction retains 7 bases not matched to a gene. The CDR3 measures 14 amino acids from cysteine to phenylalanine. The entry retains the CDR3 DNA only, 42 bases that are in frame from base 1. The trial excluded patients who had a history of autoimmune disease or were on systemic immunosuppression. Peripheral blood for TCR sequencing was collected from all dose cohorts at baseline, on cycle 4 day 1, and on cycle 7 day 1. The samples were drawn from a first-in-human, open-label, multicenter phase I dose-escalation trial of ivuxolimab. Adults with locally advanced or metastatic head and neck squamous cell, hepatocellular, melanoma or renal cell carcinoma were enrolled in the trial. CD4+ and CD8+ T cells were sorted separately from peripheral blood before TCR sequencing. The study at large found these results: Which antigens the clonally expanded peripheral T cells were specific for was not determined. At doses of 0.1 to 3.0 mg/kg, clonal expansion of both CD4+ and CD8+ blood T cells was observed from baseline to week 6. After ivuxolimab, CD8+ T cells had more expanded clones than CD4+ T cells on average. Low levels of normalized T-cell clonal expansion were also shown by some nonresponding patients. In the 0.1-3.0 mg/kg groups, partial responders were among the patients with the lowest normalized peripheral clonal expansion, particularly in CD8+ T cells.

The TCR was taken from an adult with an advanced solid tumor such as melanoma, head and neck, liver or kidney cancer. The chain is made from TRBV29-1 and TRBJ2-1; 10 central bases correspond to TRBD2. Sample: CD4+ or CD8+ T cells sorted from blood, taken in a trial of the OX40 agonist ivuxolimab. The DNA reads TGCAGCGTAGGGAGGACTAGCGGAAACAATGAGCAGTTCTTC. It is translated as CSVGRTSGNNEQFF.